Shown below are 29 T cell receptor beta chains from a single sample sequenced in a study of cytomegalovirus exposure and HLA in healthy donors. PCR was performed using 60 Vbeta and 13 Jbeta primers. Method: immunoSEQ multiplex PCR; TCRdb's copy keeps in-frame clones and lacks some. Of about 150,000 clones listed, roughly three quarters are singletons. The sequencing sample was made of PBMCs. These receptors were collected from a young man in good health and CMV-seropositive.

The genes are TRBV7-2 and TRBJ1-4; possibly TRBD1 for D (5 bases). The germline V gene encodes CDR1 SGHTA and CDR2 FQGNSA. The CDR3 has 16 residues. Trimming left V 1 base short and J 5 bases short, with 14 bases between. CDR3: CASSLGAAGINEKLFF. CDR3 nucleotide sequence: TGTGCCAGCAGCTTAGGGGCCGCAGGGATAAATGAAAAACTGTTTTTT.

The chain links TRBV6-5 to TRBJ2-3, with 8 bases aligning to TRBD2. The V gene's germline CDR1 is MNHEY and CDR2 SVGAGI. The CDR3 spans 14 residues. V shed 6 bases, J shed 1 base, and the junction held 3 bases outside the gene matches. CDR3 in DNA: TGTGCCAGCAGGGTTAGCGGGGGCACAGATACGCAGTATTTT. Residues: CASRVSGGTDTQYF.

This clone appeared a few times. The rearrangement joins TRBV7-9 to TRBJ2-3; perhaps TRBD2 as D (6 bases). From germline, CDR1 is SEHNR and CDR2 FQNEAQ (reference sequence). This CDR3 comprises 12 residues. Trimming took 4 bases from V and 7 from J, leaving 9 bases between them. DNA of the CDR3: TGTGCCAGCAGCTGGGGACTCAATACGCAGTATTTT. Translated: CASSWGLNTQYF.

This clone was seen only once. CDR3 in DNA: TGTGCCAGCAGCTTGGCGGGGGGGCCGCGTAACACTGAAGCTTTCTTT. It specifies CASSLAGGPRNTEAFF. The genes are TRBV28 and TRBJ1-1; tentative D call: TRBD1 (6 bases). Germline V gene sequence: CDR1 MDHEN, CDR2 SYDVKM. The CDR3 sequence is 16 residues long. With 6 bases removed from V and 2 bases from J, the gap between germline ends came to 19 bases. Filled out from reference TRBV28 and TRBJ1-1, the complete variable domain reads DVKVTQSSRYLVKRTGEKVFLECVQDMDHENMFWYRQDPGLGLRLIYFSYDVKMKEKGDIPEGYSVSREKKERFSLILESASTNQTSMYLCASSLAGGPRNTEAFFGQGTRLTVV.

The gene calls are TRBV2 and TRBJ2-3; D possibly corresponds to TRBD2 (5 bases). Germline V gene lookup returns CDR1 SNHLY and CDR2 FYNNEI. The CDR3 extends over 16 amino acids. V shed 5 bases and J shed 3 bases, with 18 bases lying between them. This chain's CDR3 is CASSPPPGEPTDTQYF. CDR3 nucleotides: TGTGCCAGCAGTCCCCCTCCCGGGGAGCCAACAGATACGCAGTATTTT.

The chain uses TRBV28 and TRBJ1-2; D is perhaps TRBD1 (6 bases). V was shortened by 2 bases and J by 2 bases, with 9 bases between the two germline ends. The CDR3 is 14 residues long. The germline V gene encodes CDR1 MDHEN and CDR2 SYDVKM. CDR3 amino acids: CASSLPGANYGYTF. In nucleotides, the CDR3 is TGTGCCAGCAGTTTACCAGGGGCAAACTATGGCTACACCTTC.

The chain carries TRBV27 and TRBJ2-1; D uncertain. Per germline, CDR1 MNHEY and CDR2 SMNVEV (reference sequence). The CDR3 has 12 amino acids. The V and J ends lost 3 bases and 7 bases respectively, with 7 bases between them. In DNA form, the CDR3 reads TGTGCCAGCAGTTTCCCAGGTAATGAGCAGTTCTTC. This gives the protein CASSFPGNEQFF.

This chain connects TRBV7-3 to TRBJ2-1, with a tentative D call TRBD2 (6 bases). The V gene lost 5 bases and the J gene lost 9 bases, with 20 bases spanning the gap. The CDR3 contains 15 residues. The germline V gene has CDR1 SGHTA and CDR2 FQGTGA. CDR3 residues: CASSLTPGLTGEQFF. The CDR3, as DNA: TGTGCCAGCAGCCTCACACCGGGACTCACGGGTGAGCAGTTCTTC. Using reference TRBV7-3 and TRBJ2-1 for the parts outside the CDR3, the full variable domain is GAGVSQTPSNKVTEKGKYVELRCDPISGHTALYWYRQSLGQGPEFLIYFQGTGAADDSGLPNDRFFAVRPEGSVSTLKIQRTERGDSAVYLCASSLTPGLTGEQFFGPGTRLTVL.

The rearrangement uses TRBV30 and TRBJ1-2; the match to TRBD1 covers 7 bases. This CDR3 is 12 amino acids long. The ends lost 5 bases at V and 4 bases at J; junction bases unmatched: 4. Germline loops: CDR1 GTSNPN, CDR2 SVGIG (reference sequence). The CDR3 region is CAWGTAPYGYTF. The CDR3 bases are TGTGCCTGGGGGACAGCACCCTATGGCTACACCTTC.

The V gene is TRBV11-2, the J gene TRBJ2-1; 8 positions match TRBD2. V gave up 5 bases and J gave up 7 bases; unmatched junction bases: 7. Germline loops: CDR1 SGHAT, CDR2 FQNNGV. The length of the CDR3 is 14 residues. CDR3 sequence reads: CASSPLQRGNEQFF. The CDR3 DNA reads TGTGCCAGCAGCCCCCTCCAGCGGGGGAATGAGCAGTTCTTC.

Details on this clone: The junction departs from germline at one end; a sequencing error may be responsible. This rearrangement joins TRBV27 to TRBJ2-1; weak D call: TRBD2 (7 bases). Germline V gives CDR1 MNHEY, CDR2 SMNVEV (reference sequence). The CDR3 loop spans 14 amino acids. CDR3 DNA sequence: TGTGCCAGCAGTTCGGAGGGGGACTACGATGAGCAGTTCTTC. Translation: CASSSEGDYDEQFF.

This clone has a handful of counts. The V call is TRBV6-6, the J call TRBJ2-3; the match to TRBD2 covers 7 bases. V gave up 7 bases and J gave up 1 base; unmatched junction bases: 11. Germline CDR1 reads MNHNY; CDR2 reads SVGAGI (reference sequence). This CDR3 spans 16 amino acids. CDR3 in DNA: TGTGCCAGCACCCTGGGGGGACTAACTCGCACAGATACGCAGTATTTT. Its translation: CASTLGGLTRTDTQYF.

The chain has TRBV19 and TRBJ2-7, with D perhaps matching TRBD1 (7 bases). The V and J ends lost 6 bases and 4 bases respectively, with 10 bases between them. Germline V gives CDR1 LNHDA, CDR2 SQIVND (reference sequence). This CDR3 is built from 12 residues. Written as DNA, the CDR3 is TGTGCCAGTAGGGCAGGGGGGTACGAGCAGTACTTC. Translated: CASRAGGYEQYF.

The J gene is TRBJ2-5, the V gene TRBV11-1; 9 bases are a match to TRBD1. The J call may be faulty, since TRBJ2-7 better matches the DNA end. Germline V lookup: CDR1 SGHAT, CDR2 FQDESV (reference sequence). There are 18 residues in the CDR3. CDR3 DNA sequence: TGTGCCAGCAGCTTAGCAAGCCCAACAGGGGGCAGGCCTTACGAGCAGTACTTC. Translating it yields CASSLASPTGGRPYEQYF.

The chain links TRBV28 to TRBJ1-4; 8 nucleotides line up with TRBD1. Germline trimming cut 6 bases from V and 5 bases from J; bases unmatched to any gene: 8. This CDR3 has 15 amino acids. The V gene's germline CDR1 is MDHEN and CDR2 SYDVKM. The CDR3 DNA follows: TGTGCCAGCAGCGCCAGGGACAGGAGAAATGAAAAACTGTTTTTT. Residues: CASSARDRRNEKLFF.

This clone was counted a single time. The chain couples TRBV7-9 to TRBJ2-3; D not resolved. Germline-derived CDR1 and CDR2 are SEHNR and FQNEAQ (reference sequence). The V end lost 2 bases, the J end lost 0 bases, and 15 bases lay between the germline ends. The CDR3 covers 17 residues. CDR3 region: CASSLIQAPPSTDTQYF. The CDR3 DNA reads TGTGCCAGCAGCTTAATTCAGGCCCCCCCTAGCACAGATACGCAGTATTTT.

The chain couples TRBV30 to TRBJ1-6; maybe TRBD1 (6 bases). V dropped 2 bases and J dropped 7 bases, with 9 bases sitting between them. The CDR3 is 13 residues long. The germline V gene has CDR1 GTSNPN and CDR2 SVGIG (reference sequence). The CDR3 DNA reads TGTGCCTGGAGTTTTGACAGGAATTCACCCCTCCACTTT. Translated: CAWSFDRNSPLHF.

The chain carries TRBV7-2 and TRBJ2-2; 9 bases agree with TRBD1. The CDR3 is 16 amino acids. From germline, CDR1 is SGHTA and CDR2 FQGNSA. The ends lost 5 bases at V and 4 bases at J; junction bases unmatched: 8. The CDR3 here is CASSKDRGVITGELFF. The CDR3 bases are TGTGCCAGCAGCAAGGACAGGGGAGTAATCACCGGGGAGCTGTTTTTT.

This chain connects TRBV4-3 to TRBJ2-7; 7 bases map to TRBD1. The length of the CDR3 is 16 residues. V gave up 0 bases and J gave up 5 bases; unmatched junction bases: 10. Germline-derived CDR1 and CDR2 are LGHNA and YSLEER. CDR3 in DNA: TGCGCCAGCAGCCAAGATCGCCTACAGGGGTATGACGAGCAGTACTTC. Translating gives CASSQDRLQGYDEQYF.

The chain links TRBV27 to TRBJ2-6, with 7 bases identical to TRBD1. The CDR3 is 19 amino acids. In germline, CDR1 is MNHEY, CDR2 SMNVEV (reference sequence). V was clipped by 0 bases and J by 1 base; unmatched bases: 9. The CDR3: CASSLSRIQGVSGANVLTF. CDR3 in DNA: TGTGCCAGCAGTTTATCGCGGATTCAGGGGGTATCTGGGGCCAACGTCCTGACTTTC.

V is TRBV5-1 and J is TRBJ2-7, with D hard to call. The CDR3 sequence is 15 residues long. Germline CDR1 is SGHRS and CDR2 is YFSETQ. V lost 0 bases, J lost 5 bases, and 15 bases lay in between. The CDR3 here is CASSLDYRYLDEQYF. As DNA, the CDR3 is TGCGCCAGCAGCTTGGACTATCGGTATCTGGACGAGCAGTACTTC.

In this sample, this clone turned up once. The genes are TRBV7-2 and TRBJ1-2; tentatively, D is TRBD1 (6 bases). Deletions cut 6 bases from V and 5 bases from J, with 19 bases between. This CDR3 has 15 amino acids. CDR1 and CDR2 from the germline V gene are SGHTA and FQGNSA. The DNA for the CDR3 is TGTGCCAGCAGTACTCTTACCGGCAGGGGATATGGCTACACCTTC. Residues: CASSTLTGRGYGYTF.

The rearrangement uses TRBV6-5 and TRBJ2-5, with D tentatively TRBD1 (5 bases). This CDR3 comprises 13 residues. V lost 3 bases, J lost 7 bases, and 12 bases lay in between. Germline assignment: CDR1 MNHEY and CDR2 SVGAGI. The CDR3 region is CASSYGPGLTQYF. In nucleotides, the CDR3 is TGTGCCAGCAGTTATGGACCAGGGTTGACCCAGTACTTC.

The V gene is TRBV29-1, the J gene TRBJ2-3, with D hard to call. Germline V gives CDR1 SQVTM, CDR2 ANQGSEA. This CDR3 has 11 residues. Between the trimmed V and J ends, which lost 8 bases and 1 base, there was a span of 7 bases. DNA of the CDR3: TGCAGCCTCCGGGGCACAGATACGCAGTATTTT. This translates into CSLRGTDTQYF.

This clone has just a few counts. V gene TRBV2 combines with J gene TRBJ2-3, with 7 bases identical to TRBD2. This CDR3 region has 12 residues. The ends lost 9 bases at V and 4 bases at J; junction bases unmatched: 4. Germline-derived CDR1 and CDR2 are SNHLY and FYNNEI. CDR3 loop: CARKGGADTQYF. CDR3 coding DNA: TGTGCCAGAAAGGGAGGGGCAGATACGCAGTATTTT.

The chain joins TRBV2 to TRBJ1-3; TRBD1 might be the D (6 bases). This CDR3 region has 16 residues. V was cut by 7 bases and J by 0 bases, with 16 bases left in between. CDR1 SNHLY and CDR2 FYNNEI come from the germline V gene. Written as DNA, the CDR3 is TGTGCCAGCAATCGGGACAAGACGTACTCTGGAAACACCATATATTTT. This sequence encodes CASNRDKTYSGNTIYF.

The chain recombines TRBV4-3 with TRBJ2-1; the match to TRBD1 covers 10 bases. The CDR3 spans 16 residues. Germline CDR1 and CDR2: LGHNA and YSLEER. With V trimmed by 0 bases and J by 10 bases, 9 bases remained unmatched. CDR3 residues: CASSQDGGTGVDEQFF. DNA for the CDR3: TGCGCCAGCAGCCAAGATGGAGGGACAGGGGTCGACGAGCAGTTCTTC.

The chain uses TRBV13 and TRBJ2-5, with 7 bases matching TRBD1. The CDR3 loop spans 13 amino acids. Germline assignment: CDR1 PRHDT and CDR2 FYEKMQ (reference sequence). V was pared by 5 bases and J by 5 bases, with 5 bases of the junction left unmatched. CDR3 DNA sequence: TGTGCCAGCAGCCCAGGGGGTAGGGAGACCCAGTACTTC. Translated: CASSPGGRETQYF.

The chain has TRBV7-3 and TRBJ2-1; no definite D call. The V and J ends lost 1 base and 5 bases respectively, with 12 bases between them. The length of the CDR3 is 15 residues. Germline V gives CDR1 SGHTA, CDR2 FQGTGA. CDR3 loop: CASSLRAGPHNEQFF. The CDR3 nucleotides read TGTGCCAGCAGCTTAAGGGCAGGTCCTCACAATGAGCAGTTCTTC.